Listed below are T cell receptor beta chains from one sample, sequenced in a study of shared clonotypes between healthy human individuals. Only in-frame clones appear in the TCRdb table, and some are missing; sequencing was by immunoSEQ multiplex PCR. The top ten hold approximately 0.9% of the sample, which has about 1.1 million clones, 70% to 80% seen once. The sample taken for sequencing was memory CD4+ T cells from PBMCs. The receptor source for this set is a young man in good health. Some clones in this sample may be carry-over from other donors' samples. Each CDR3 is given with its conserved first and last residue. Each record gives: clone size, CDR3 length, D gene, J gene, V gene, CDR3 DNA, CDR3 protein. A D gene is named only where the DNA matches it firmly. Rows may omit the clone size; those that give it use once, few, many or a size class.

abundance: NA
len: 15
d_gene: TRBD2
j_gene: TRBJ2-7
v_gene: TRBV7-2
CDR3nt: TGTGCCAGCAGCTTAGATCGCGGGAGCTTGACCGAGCAGTACTTC
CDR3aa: CASSLDRGSLTEQYF

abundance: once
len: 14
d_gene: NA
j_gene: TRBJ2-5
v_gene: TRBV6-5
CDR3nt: TGTGCCAGCATGCCTACGTGGGGCGGAGAGACCCAGTACTTC
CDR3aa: CASMPTWGGETQYF

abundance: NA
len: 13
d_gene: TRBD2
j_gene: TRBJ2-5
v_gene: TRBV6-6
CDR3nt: TGTGCCAGTGAGCGGGAGCGGTTTGAGACCCAGTACTTC
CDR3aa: CASERERFETQYF

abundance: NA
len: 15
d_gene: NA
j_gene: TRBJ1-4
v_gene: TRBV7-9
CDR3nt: TGTGCCAGCAGCTTAGAGGCAGCAACTAATGAAAAACTGTTTTTT
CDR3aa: CASSLEAATNEKLFF

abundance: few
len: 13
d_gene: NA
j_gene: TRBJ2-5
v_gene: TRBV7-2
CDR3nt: TGTGCCAGCAGCTCCCTTTGGGGGGAGACCCAGTACTTC
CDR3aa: CASSSLWGETQYF

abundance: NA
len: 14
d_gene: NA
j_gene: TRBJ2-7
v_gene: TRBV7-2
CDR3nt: TGTGCCAGCAGTTACCCTGGCGTCGCCTACGAGCAGTACTTC
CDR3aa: CASSYPGVAYEQYF

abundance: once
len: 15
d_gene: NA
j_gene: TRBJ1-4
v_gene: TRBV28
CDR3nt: TGTGCCAGCAGTTTATACGTGTACGGGAATGAAAAACTGTTTTTT
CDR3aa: CASSLYVYGNEKLFF

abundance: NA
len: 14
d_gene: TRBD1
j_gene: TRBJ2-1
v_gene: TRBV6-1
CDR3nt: TGTGCCAGCAGTGGGGACAGCGGCTACAATGAGCAGTTCTTC
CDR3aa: CASSGDSGYNEQFF

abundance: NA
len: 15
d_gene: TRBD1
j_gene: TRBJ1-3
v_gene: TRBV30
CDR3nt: TGTGCCTGGAGCTACGGACAGGTTGAAGGAAACACCATATATTTT
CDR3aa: CAWSYGQVEGNTIYF

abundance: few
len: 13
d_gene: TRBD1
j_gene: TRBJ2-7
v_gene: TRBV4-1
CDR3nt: TGCGCCAGCAGCCGGGACAGGGGTTACGAGCAGTACTTC
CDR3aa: CASSRDRGYEQYF

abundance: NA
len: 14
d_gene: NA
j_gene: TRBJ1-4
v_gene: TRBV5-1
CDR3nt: TGCGCCAGCAGCCGGGGCTCAACTAATGAAAAACTGTTTTTT
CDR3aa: CASSRGSTNEKLFF

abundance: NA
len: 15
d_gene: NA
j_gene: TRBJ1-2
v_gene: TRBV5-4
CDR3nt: TGTGCCAGCAGCTTGGATCGGGACAACAACTATGGCTACACCTTC
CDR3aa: CASSLDRDNNYGYTF

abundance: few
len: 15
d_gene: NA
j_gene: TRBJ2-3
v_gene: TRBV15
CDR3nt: TGTGCCACCAGCAGAGAGACTCGGGCGGGCGATACGCAGTATTTT
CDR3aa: CATSRETRAGDTQYF

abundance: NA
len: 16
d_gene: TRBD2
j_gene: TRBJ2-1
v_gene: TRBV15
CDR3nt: TGTGCCACCAGCAGAGATCGGACTAGCGGCTACAATGAGCAGTTCTTC
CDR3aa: CATSRDRTSGYNEQFF

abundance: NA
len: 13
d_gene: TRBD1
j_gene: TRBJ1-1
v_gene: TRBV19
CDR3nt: TGTGCCAGTAGGAAGACAGGGGTCAGTGAAGCTTTCTTT
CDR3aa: CASRKTGVSEAFF

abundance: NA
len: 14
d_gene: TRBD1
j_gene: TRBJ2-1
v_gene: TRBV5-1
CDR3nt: TGCGCCAGCAGCGGGACAGGGGTTATCGATGAGCAGTTCTTC
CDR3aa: CASSGTGVIDEQFF

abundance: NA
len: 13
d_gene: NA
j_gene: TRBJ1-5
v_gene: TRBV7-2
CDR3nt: TGTGCCAGCAGCTTAGCTTTCAATCAGCCCCAGCATTTT
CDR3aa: CASSLAFNQPQHF

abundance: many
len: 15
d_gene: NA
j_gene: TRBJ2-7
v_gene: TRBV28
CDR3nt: TGTGCCAGCAGTTTTTGGGGCCAAGCGTCCTACGAGCAGTACTTC
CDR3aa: CASSFWGQASYEQYF

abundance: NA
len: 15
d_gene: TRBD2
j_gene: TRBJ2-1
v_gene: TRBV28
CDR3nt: TGTGCCACCCACCCCCCTGGCGGGAGGGACAGAGAGCAGTTCTTC
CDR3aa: CATHPPGGRDREQFF

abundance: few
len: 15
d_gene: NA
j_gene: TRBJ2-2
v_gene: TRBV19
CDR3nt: TGTGCCAGTAGTGCAGTGGCAGGGAACTCCGGGGAGCTGTTTTTT
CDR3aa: CASSAVAGNSGELFF

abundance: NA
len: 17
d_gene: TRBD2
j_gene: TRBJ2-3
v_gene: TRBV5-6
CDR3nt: TGTGCCAGCAGCCAACCGCCGGGGGGGCTGGGCACAGATACGCAGTATTTT
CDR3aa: CASSQPPGGLGTDTQYF

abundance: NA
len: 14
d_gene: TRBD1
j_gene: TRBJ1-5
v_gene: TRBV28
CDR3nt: TGTGCCAGCAGTTACGACAGGGTCAATCAGCCCCAGCATTTT
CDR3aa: CASSYDRVNQPQHF

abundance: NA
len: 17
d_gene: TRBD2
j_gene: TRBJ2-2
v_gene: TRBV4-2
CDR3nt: TGTGCCAGCAGCCAAGGGCTAGCGGGAGAGGCACGCGGGGAGCTGTTTTTT
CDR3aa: CASSQGLAGEARGELFF

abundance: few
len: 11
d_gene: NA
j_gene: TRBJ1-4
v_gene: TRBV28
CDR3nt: TGTGCCAGCAGCCGCGATGAAAAACTGTTTTTT
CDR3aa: CASSRDEKLFF

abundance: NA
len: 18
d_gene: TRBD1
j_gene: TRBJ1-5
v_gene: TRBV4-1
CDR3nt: TGCGCCAGCAGCCAAGAAAGTAAGGGGGCTTATCTCGGTCAGCCCCAGCATTTT
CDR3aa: CASSQESKGAYLGQPQHF

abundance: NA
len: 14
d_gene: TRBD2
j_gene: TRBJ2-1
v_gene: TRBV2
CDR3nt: TGTGCCGCCTCAGCGGGGCGCCGCTACAATGAGCAGTTCTTC
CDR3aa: CAASAGRRYNEQFF

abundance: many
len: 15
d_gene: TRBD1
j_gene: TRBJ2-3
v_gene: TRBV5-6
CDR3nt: TGTGCCAGCAGCTCCCGGGACAGGCCTCCAGATACGCAGTATTTT
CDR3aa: CASSSRDRPPDTQYF

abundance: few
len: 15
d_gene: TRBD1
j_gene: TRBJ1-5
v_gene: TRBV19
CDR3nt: TGTGCCAGTAGTCCCGGACAGGGACCCAATCAGCCCCAGCATTTT
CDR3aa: CASSPGQGPNQPQHF